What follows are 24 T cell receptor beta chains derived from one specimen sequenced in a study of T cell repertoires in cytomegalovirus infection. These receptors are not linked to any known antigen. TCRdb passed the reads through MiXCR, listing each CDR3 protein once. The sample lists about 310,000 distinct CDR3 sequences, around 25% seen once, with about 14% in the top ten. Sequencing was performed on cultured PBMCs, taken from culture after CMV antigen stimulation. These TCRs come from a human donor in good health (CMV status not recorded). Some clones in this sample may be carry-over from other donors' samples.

The chain's CDR3 is CASSSTRSNQPQHF. The DNA of the CDR3 is TGTGCCAGCAGCTCAACCCGTAGCAATCAGCCCCAGCATTTT. The rearrangement links TRBV7-9 to TRBJ1-5; D uncertain. The ends were cut back, 4 bases at V and 0 bases at J, with 7 bases in the middle. Germline V gene lookup returns CDR1 SEHNR and CDR2 FQNEAQ (reference sequence). The CDR3 has 14 amino acids.

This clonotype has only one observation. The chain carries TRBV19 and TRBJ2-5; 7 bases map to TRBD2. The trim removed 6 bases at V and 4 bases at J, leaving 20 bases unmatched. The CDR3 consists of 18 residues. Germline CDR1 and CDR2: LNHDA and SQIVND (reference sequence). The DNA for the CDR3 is TGTGCCAGTAGCCATAACGGGCCGGGGCCCCCGGGAGGAGAGACCCAGTACTTC. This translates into CASSHNGPGPPGGETQYF.

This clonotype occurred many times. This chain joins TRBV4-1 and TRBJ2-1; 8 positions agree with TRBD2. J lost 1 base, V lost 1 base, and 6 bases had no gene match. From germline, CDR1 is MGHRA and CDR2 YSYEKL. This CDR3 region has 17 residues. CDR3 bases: TGCGCCAGCAGCCAAGTCCAAGCGGGAGTATCCTACAATGAGCAGTTCTTC. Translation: CASSQVQAGVSYNEQFF.

The CDR3 DNA sequence: TGTGCCAGCAGTCCCTCCGGGACAGGGGCTGCCGAGCAGTACTTC. It specifies CASSPSGTGAAEQYF. The chain employs TRBV28 and TRBJ2-7, with TRBD1 matching 10 bases. The CDR3 has 15 residues. Trimming cost V 5 bases and J 6 bases; bases outside gene matches: 10. The germline gives CDR1 MDHEN, CDR2 SYDVKM. Supplemented by reference TRBV28 and TRBJ2-7, the full variable domain reads DVKVTQSSRYLVKRTGEKVFLECVQDMDHENMFWYRQDPGLGLRLIYFSYDVKMKEKGDIPEGYSVSREKKERFSLILESASTNQTSMYLCASSPSGTGAAEQYFGPGTRLTVT.

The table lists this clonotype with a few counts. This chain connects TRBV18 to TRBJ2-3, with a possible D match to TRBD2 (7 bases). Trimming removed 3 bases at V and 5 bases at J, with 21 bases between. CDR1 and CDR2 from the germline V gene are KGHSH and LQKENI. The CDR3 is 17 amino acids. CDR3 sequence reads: CASSPSRTSLGGDTQYF. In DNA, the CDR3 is TGTGCCAGCTCACCGTCCAGGACTAGTCTAGGGGGAGATACGCAGTATTTT.

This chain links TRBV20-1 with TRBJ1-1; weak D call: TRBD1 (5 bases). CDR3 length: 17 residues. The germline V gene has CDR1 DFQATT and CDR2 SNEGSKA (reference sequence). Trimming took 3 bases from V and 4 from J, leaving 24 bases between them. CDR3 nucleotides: TGCAGTGCTAGGGAAATTCAGGGCTTGAGGCGGATCACTGAAGCTTTCTTT. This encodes CSAREIQGLRRITEAFF.

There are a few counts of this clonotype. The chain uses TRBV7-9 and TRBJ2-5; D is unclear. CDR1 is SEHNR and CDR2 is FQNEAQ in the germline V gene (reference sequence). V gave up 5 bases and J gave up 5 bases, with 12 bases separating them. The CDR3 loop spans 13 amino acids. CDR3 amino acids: CASSVTQIETQYF. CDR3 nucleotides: TGTGCCAGCAGCGTCACTCAGATCGAGACCCAGTACTTC. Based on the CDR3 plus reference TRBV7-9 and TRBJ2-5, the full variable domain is DTGVSQNPRHKITKRGQNVTFRCDPISEHNRLYWYRQTLGQGPEFLTYFQNEAQLEKSRLLSDRFSAERPKGSFSTLEIQRTEQGDSAMYLCASSVTQIETQYFGPGTRLLVL.

The CDR3 sequence is CSAPPAAGGNEQFF. The CDR3 DNA sequence: TGCAGTGCTCCACCGGCAGCGGGAGGTAATGAGCAGTTCTTC. The chain recombines TRBV20-1 with TRBJ2-1; 9 positions match TRBD2. The V gene's germline CDR1 is DFQATT and CDR2 SNEGSKA (reference sequence). V lost 5 bases to trimming and J lost 7 bases; unmatched junction nucleotides: 9. This CDR3 region has 14 residues.

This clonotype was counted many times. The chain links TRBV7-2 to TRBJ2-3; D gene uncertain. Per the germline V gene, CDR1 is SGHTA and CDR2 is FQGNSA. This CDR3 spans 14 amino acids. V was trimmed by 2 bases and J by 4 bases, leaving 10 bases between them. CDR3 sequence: CASSLNVAPDTQYF. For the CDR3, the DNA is TGTGCCAGCAGCTTAAACGTGGCCCCAGATACGCAGTATTTT. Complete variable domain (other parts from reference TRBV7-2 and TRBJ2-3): GAGVSQSPSNKVTEKGKDVELRCDPISGHTALYWYRQSLGQGLEFLIYFQGNSAPDKSGLPSDRFSAERTGGSVSTLTIQRTQQEDSAVYLCASSLNVAPDTQYFGPGTRLTVL.

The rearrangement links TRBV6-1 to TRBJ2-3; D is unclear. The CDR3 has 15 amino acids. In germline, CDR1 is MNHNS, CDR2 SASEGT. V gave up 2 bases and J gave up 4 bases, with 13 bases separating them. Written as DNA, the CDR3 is TGTGCCAGCAGTGAACTCCGGGCCTTCGCAGATACGCAGTATTTT. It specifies CASSELRAFADTQYF.

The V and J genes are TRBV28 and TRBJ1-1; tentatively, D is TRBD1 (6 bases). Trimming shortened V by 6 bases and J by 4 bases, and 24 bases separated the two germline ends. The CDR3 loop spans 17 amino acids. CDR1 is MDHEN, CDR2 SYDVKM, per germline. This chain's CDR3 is CASSSGGRGVGGTEAFF. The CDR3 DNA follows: TGTGCCAGCAGCTCCGGGGGTAGGGGGGTAGGGGGCACTGAAGCTTTCTTT. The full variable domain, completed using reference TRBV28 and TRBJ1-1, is DVKVTQSSRYLVKRTGEKVFLECVQDMDHENMFWYRQDPGLGLRLIYFSYDVKMKEKGDIPEGYSVSREKKERFSLILESASTNQTSMYLCASSSGGRGVGGTEAFFGQGTRLTVV.

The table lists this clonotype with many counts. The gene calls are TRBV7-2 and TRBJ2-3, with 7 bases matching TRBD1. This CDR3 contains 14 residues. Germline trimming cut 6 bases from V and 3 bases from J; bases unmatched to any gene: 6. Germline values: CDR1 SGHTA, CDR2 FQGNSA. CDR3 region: CASRGTVGTDTQYF. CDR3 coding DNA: TGTGCCAGCAGGGGGACAGTGGGGACAGATACGCAGTATTTT.

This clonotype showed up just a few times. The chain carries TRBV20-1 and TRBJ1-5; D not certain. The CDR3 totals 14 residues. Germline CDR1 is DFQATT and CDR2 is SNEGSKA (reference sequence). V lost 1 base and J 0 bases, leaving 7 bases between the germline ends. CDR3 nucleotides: TGCAGTGCTAGAGTGGGTAATAGCAATCAGCCCCAGCATTTT. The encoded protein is CSARVGNSNQPQHF.

The CDR3 is CASSRGTYNEQFF. The DNA of the CDR3 is TGCGCCAGCAGCCGCGGGACTTACAATGAGCAGTTCTTC. This chain links TRBV4-3 with TRBJ2-1; maybe TRBD2 (6 bases). This CDR3 is 13 amino acids long. Trimming stripped 4 bases from V and 4 bases from J, with 8 bases between. Germline V lookup: CDR1 LGHNA, CDR2 YSLEER.

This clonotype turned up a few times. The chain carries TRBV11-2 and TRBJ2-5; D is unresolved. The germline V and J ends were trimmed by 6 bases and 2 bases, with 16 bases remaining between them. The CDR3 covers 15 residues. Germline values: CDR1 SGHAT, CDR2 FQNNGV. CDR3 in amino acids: CASSFYSTLQETQYF. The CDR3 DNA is TGTGCCAGCAGTTTTTATTCGACACTTCAAGAGACCCAGTACTTC.

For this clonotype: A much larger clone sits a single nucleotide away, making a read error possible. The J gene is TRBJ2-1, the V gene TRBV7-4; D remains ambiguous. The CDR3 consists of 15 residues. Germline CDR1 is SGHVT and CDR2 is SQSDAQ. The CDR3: CARSLAALQYNEQFF. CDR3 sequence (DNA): TGTGCCCGCAGCTTAGCAGCACTGCAATACAATGAGCAGTTCTTC. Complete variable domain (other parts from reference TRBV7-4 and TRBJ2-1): GAGVSQSPRYKVAKRGRDVALRCDSISGHVTLYWYRQTLGQGSEVLTYSQSDAQRDKSGRPSGRFSAERPERSVSTLKIQRTEQGDSAVYLCARSLAALQYNEQFFGPGTRLTVL.

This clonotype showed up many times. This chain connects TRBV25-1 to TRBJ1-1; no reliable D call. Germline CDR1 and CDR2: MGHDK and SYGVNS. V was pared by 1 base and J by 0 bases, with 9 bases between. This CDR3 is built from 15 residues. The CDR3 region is CASSESHKLNTEAFF. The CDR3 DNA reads TGTGCCAGCAGTGAATCTCACAAGTTGAACACTGAAGCTTTCTTT.

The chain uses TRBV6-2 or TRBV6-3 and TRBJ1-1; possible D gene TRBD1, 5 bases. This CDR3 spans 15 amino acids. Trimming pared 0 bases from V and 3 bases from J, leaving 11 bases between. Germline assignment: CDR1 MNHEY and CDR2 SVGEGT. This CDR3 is CASSYSPGSDTEAFF. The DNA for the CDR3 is TGTGCCAGCAGTTACTCGCCAGGGTCCGACACTGAAGCTTTCTTT.

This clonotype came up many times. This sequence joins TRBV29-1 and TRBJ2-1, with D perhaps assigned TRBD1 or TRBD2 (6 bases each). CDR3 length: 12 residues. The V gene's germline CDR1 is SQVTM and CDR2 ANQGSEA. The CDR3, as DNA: TGCAGAGTTAAGTCGGGGGCCAATGAGCAGTTCTTC. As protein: CRVKSGANEQFF.

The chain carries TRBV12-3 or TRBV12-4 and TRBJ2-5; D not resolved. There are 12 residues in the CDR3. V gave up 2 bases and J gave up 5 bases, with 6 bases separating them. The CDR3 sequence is CASSLKAETQYF. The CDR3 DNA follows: TGTGCCAGCAGTTTAAAAGCGGAGACCCAGTACTTC.

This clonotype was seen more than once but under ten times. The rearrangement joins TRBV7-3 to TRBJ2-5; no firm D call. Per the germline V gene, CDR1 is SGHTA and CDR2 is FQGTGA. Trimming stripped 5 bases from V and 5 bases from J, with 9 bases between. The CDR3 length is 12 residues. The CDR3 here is CASSLIMETQYF. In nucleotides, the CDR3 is TGTGCCAGCAGCCTAATCATGGAGACCCAGTACTTC.

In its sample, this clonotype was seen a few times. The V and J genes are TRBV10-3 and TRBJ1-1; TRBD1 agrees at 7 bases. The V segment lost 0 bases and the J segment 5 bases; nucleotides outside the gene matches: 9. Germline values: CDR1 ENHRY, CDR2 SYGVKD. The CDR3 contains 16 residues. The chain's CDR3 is CAISESRRGLETEAFF. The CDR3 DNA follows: TGTGCCATCAGTGAGTCTCGCAGGGGGTTGGAAACTGAAGCTTTCTTT.

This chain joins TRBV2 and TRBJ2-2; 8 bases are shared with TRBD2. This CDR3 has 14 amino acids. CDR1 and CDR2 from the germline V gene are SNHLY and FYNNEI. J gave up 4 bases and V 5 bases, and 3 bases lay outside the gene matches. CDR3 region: CASSRTSITGELFF. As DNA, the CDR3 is TGTGCCAGCAGTCGGACTAGCATCACCGGGGAGCTGTTTTTT.

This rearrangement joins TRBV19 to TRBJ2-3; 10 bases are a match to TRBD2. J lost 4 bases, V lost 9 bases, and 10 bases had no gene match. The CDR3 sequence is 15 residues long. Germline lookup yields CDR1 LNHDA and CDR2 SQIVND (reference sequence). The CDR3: CASKSLAGVADTQYF. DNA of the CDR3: TGTGCCAGCAAGTCCCTAGCGGGAGTTGCAGATACGCAGTATTTT.